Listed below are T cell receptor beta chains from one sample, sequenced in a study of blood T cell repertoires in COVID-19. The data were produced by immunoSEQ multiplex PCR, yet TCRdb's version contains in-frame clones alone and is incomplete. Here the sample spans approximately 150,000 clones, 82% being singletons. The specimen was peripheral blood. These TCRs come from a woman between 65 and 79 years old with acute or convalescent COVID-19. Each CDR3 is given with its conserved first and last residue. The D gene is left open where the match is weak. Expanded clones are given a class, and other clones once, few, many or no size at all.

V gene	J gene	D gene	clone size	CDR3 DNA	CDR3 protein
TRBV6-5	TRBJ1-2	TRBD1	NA	TGTGCCAGCAGACCTACAGGGGCTTCGTATGGCTACACCTTC	CASRPTGASYGYTF
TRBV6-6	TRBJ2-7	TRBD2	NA	TGTGCCAGCACCTCGGGGACTGCCGGGGGGACCGGGGAGCAGTACTTC	CASTSGTAGGTGEQYF
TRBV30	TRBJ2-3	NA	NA	TGTGCCTGGAGTCCCTTTAGGGGGTGGGGAGATACGCAGTATTTT	CAWSPFRGWGDTQYF
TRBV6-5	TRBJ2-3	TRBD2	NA	TGTGCCAGCAGTTACCGGGGACTAGCGGGGACGCAGTATTTT	CASSYRGLAGTQYF
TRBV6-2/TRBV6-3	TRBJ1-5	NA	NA	TGTGCCAGCAGTCGCGACAGGCTGAATCAGCCCCAGCATTTT	CASSRDRLNQPQHF
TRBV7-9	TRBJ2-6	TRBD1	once	TGTGCCAGCAGCTCAGAGGGACAGGGGGAATCTGGGGCCAACGTCCTGACTTTC	CASSSEGQGESGANVLTF
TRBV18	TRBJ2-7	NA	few	TGTGCCAGCTCACCCGGACAGCCCTTCTACGAGCAGTACTTC	CASSPGQPFYEQYF
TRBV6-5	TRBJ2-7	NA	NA	TGTGCCACCCTGTTTAGCGGCTCCTACGAGCAGTACTTC	CATLFSGSYEQYF
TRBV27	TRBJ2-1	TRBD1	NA	TGTGCCAGCAGCCGGGACAGAGGATACAATGAGCAGTTCTTC	CASSRDRGYNEQFF
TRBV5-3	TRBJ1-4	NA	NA	TGTGCCAGAAGCCCGGGGGGCCCGAATGAAAAACTGTTTTTT	CARSPGGPNEKLFF
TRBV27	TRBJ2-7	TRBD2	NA	TGTGCCAGCAGTTTATCCCTAGCGGGAGTACGGGTCGAGCAGTACTTC	CASSLSLAGVRVEQYF
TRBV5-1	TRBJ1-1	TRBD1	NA	TGCGCCAGCAGCCAGGACAGGGTCCGCACTGAAGCTTTCTTT	CASSQDRVRTEAFF
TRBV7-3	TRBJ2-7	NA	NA	TGTGCCAGCAGCTTATCGGAGGGGCCGGGATACGAGCAGTACTTC	CASSLSEGPGYEQYF
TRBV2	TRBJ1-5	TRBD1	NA	TGTGCCAGCAGTTCAGGGGGGTATCAGCCCCAGCATTTT	CASSSGGYQPQHF
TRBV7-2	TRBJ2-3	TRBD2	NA	TGTGCCAGCAGCCCCCACAAGCGGGGGGGTGCAGATACGCAGTATTTT	CASSPHKRGGADTQYF
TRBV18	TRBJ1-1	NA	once	TGTGCCAGCTCACACGACAAGAACACTGAAGCTTTCTTT	CASSHDKNTEAFF